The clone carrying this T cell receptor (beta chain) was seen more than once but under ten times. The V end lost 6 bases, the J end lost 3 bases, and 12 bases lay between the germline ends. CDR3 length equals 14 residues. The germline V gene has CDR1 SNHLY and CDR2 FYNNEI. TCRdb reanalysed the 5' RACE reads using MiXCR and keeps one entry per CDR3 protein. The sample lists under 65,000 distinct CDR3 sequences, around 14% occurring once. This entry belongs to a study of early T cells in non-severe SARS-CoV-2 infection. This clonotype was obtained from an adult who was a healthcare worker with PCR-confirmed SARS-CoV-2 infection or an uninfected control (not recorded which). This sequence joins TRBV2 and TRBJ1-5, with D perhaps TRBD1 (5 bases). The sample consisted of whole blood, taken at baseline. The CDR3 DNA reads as TGTGCCAGCAGCTCCAGGGCTACCAATCAGCCCCAGCATTTT. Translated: CASSSRATNQPQHF.